This TCR beta chain was profiled in a study of neoadjuvant anti-PD-1 for oral cavity cancer. Study in general: Before surgery, most patients got three to four biweekly 3 mg/kg nivolumab doses.

PBMC libraries mostly used about 500 ng of input genomic DNA, with six replicates per sample. Method: immunoSEQ multiplex PCR; TCRdb's copy keeps in-frame clones and lacks some. Here the sample spans some 33,000 clones, around nine tenths being singletons. PBMCs were not maintained or expanded in culture before analysis. The TCR sequence derives from a person aged 35-79 years with oral cavity squamous cell carcinoma. Specimen: PBMCs, collected before nivolumab (anti-PD-1) treatment.

The CDR3, as DNA: TGTGCCAGCAGGACGGACAGGTTTAGCAATCAGCCCCAGCATTTT. Its protein product is CASRTDRFSNQPQHF. The chain joins TRBV6-6 to TRBJ1-5; 7 bases map to TRBD1. The CDR3 runs to 15 residues. Germline loops: CDR1 MNHNY, CDR2 SVGAGI (reference sequence). Trimming took 6 bases from V and 0 from J; bases not matched to a gene: 5.